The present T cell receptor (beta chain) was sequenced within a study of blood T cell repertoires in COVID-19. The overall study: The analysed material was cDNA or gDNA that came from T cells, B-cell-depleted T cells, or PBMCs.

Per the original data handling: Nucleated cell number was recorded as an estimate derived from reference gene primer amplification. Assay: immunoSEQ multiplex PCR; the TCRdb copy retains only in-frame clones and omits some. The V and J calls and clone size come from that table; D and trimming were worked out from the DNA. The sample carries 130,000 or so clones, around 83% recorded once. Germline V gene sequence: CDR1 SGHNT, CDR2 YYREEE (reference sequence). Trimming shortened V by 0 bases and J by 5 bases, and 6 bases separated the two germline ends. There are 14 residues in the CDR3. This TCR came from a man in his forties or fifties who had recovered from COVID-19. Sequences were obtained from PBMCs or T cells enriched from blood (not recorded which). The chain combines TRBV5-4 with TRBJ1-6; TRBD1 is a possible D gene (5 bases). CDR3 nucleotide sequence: TGTGCCAGCAGCTTGGACAGGAATAATTCACCCCTCCACTTT. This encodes CASSLDRNNSPLHF.